These 17 T cell receptor beta chains share one sample of origin, sequenced in a study of Graves' ophthalmopathy and Graves' hyperthyroidism. RNA transcripts served as template for amplifying TCR beta CDR3 sequences. HTBI primers were employed in first-round RT-PCR, then a second-round multiplex PCR followed. TCRdb fed the multiplex PCR reads into MiXCR, producing one record per CDR3 protein. Among almost 750,000 distinct CDR3 sequences listed, about 44% were seen once. What was sequenced was peripheral blood. The receptors were sampled from an adult man with Graves' ophthalmopathy.

This clonotype was counted at least ten times. The chain uses TRBV2 and TRBJ1-2, with D uncertain. The V end lost 6 bases, the J end lost 0 bases, and 17 bases lay between the germline ends. This CDR3 comprises 16 residues. Per the germline V gene, CDR1 is SNHLY and CDR2 is FYNNEI. CDR3 amino acids: CASRADGRSANYGYTF. As DNA, the CDR3 is TGTGCCAGCAGGGCGGACGGCCGATCAGCTAACTATGGCTACACCTTC.

This chain connects TRBV4-3 to TRBJ1-3; possibly TRBD1 for D (5 bases). CDR3 size: 16 residues. The germline gives CDR1 LGHNA, CDR2 YSLEER. Trimming took 5 bases from V and 0 from J, leaving 14 bases between them. In DNA, the CDR3 is TGCGCCAGCAGCTCCGGGACGGATTCCTCTGGAAACACCATATATTTT. It translates to CASSSGTDSSGNTIYF.

This clonotype appeared many times. The chain has TRBV24-1 and TRBJ2-2; 7 bases are a match to TRBD2. The CDR3 runs to 15 residues. Germline trimming cut 7 bases from V and 4 bases from J; bases unmatched to any gene: 8. Germline CDR1 is KGHDR and CDR2 is SFDVKD. CDR3 in DNA: TGTGCCACCAGCGACATTCCGGGAGGCACCGGGGAGCTGTTTTTT. Protein product: CATSDIPGGTGELFF.

This clonotype was recorded a few times. This rearrangement joins TRBV7-2 to TRBJ2-7; perhaps TRBD2 as D (5 bases). Germline CDR1 reads SGHTA; CDR2 reads FQGNSA. The V end was cut by 3 bases, the J end by 4 bases, with 19 bases between. The CDR3 is 16 amino acids. The CDR3 sequence: CASSFSSSVGLYEQYF. CDR3 bases: TGTGCCAGCAGCTTTTCCTCGTCGGTTGGACTTTACGAGCAGTACTTC.

In its sample, this clonotype was seen a few times. The chain has TRBV7-9 and TRBJ1-4, with 9 bases fitting TRBD1. This CDR3 is built from 16 residues. The germline V gene has CDR1 SEHNR and CDR2 FQNEAQ (reference sequence). J lost 5 bases, V lost 5 bases, and 9 bases had no gene match. The CDR3 sequence: CASSTITGGENEKLFF. The DNA for the CDR3 is TGTGCCAGCAGCACAATTACAGGGGGCGAAAATGAAAAACTGTTTTTT.

V gene TRBV29-1 combines with J gene TRBJ2-7; tentative D call: TRBD1 (6 bases). Germline V gene sequence: CDR1 SQVTM, CDR2 ANQGSEA. V was shortened by 8 bases and J by 3 bases, with 23 bases between the two germline ends. The CDR3 has 15 residues. DNA of the CDR3: TGCAGCTCCAAGACCTACAGGGCGGGTGACTACGAGCAGTACTTC. Residues: CSSKTYRAGDYEQYF.

This clonotype was found once. The chain recombines TRBV6-1 with TRBJ2-7, with 8 bases that match TRBD2. CDR3 length equals 14 residues. Germline values: CDR1 MNHNS, CDR2 SASEGT. V was pared by 5 bases and J by 3 bases, with 6 bases of the junction left unmatched. DNA of the CDR3: TGTGCCAGCAGTTCCCCCGGGACTAGCTACGAGCAGTACTTC. Its protein is CASSSPGTSYEQYF.

As for this clonotype: One end of the junction is discordant with germline, which a read error may explain. The chain is built from TRBV10-3 and TRBJ1-3; tentative D call: TRBD1 (5 bases). Germline V gene data show CDR1 as ENHRY and CDR2 as SYGVKD. The CDR3 covers 13 residues. CDR3 DNA: TGTGCCAGCAGTCCGAGACAGACAAACACCATATATTTT. Protein sequence: CASSPRQTNTIYF.

Many counts were recorded for this clonotype. The V and J genes are TRBV7-6 and TRBJ1-5; D is possibly TRBD1 (5 bases). Trimming removed 11 bases at V and 7 bases at J, with 18 bases between. The CDR3 covers 13 residues. Germline V gives CDR1 SGHVS, CDR2 FNYEAQ. The CDR3 region is CARVRTGTQPQHF. Here the CDR3 DNA reads TGTGCCCGTGTCCGGACGGGGACGCAGCCCCAGCATTTT.

This chain connects TRBV7-9 to TRBJ2-7, with 11 positions matching TRBD1. Germline assignment: CDR1 SEHNR and CDR2 FQNEAQ (reference sequence). Germline trimming cut 5 bases from V and 6 bases from J; bases unmatched to any gene: 12. This CDR3 is 16 amino acids long. Here the CDR3 DNA reads TGTGCCAGCAGCCCACTGGGGACAGGGGGGCCTCTCGAGCAGTACTTC. As protein: CASSPLGTGGPLEQYF.

This clonotype has more than one count but fewer than ten. The chain employs TRBV2 and TRBJ1-5; D is uncertain. V dropped 2 bases and J dropped 0 bases, with 8 bases sitting between them. The CDR3 has 15 amino acids. Per the germline V gene, CDR1 is SNHLY and CDR2 is FYNNEI. The CDR3 DNA reads as TGTGCCAGCAGTGAAAGTTACTATAGCAATCAGCCCCAGCATTTT. It encodes CASSESYYSNQPQHF.

In DNA form, the CDR3 reads TGCAGTGCTAGAGATACGGGGATCCCCAATCAGCCCCAGCATTTT. Encoded protein: CSARDTGIPNQPQHF. The rearrangement uses TRBV20-1 and TRBJ1-5, with D unclear. The ends were cut back, 0 bases at V and 3 bases at J, with 12 bases in the middle. The germline CDR1 and CDR2 sequences are DFQATT and SNEGSKA (reference sequence). The CDR3 contains 15 residues.

This chain connects TRBV7-9 to TRBJ2-3, with D unclear. Germline loops: CDR1 SEHNR, CDR2 FQNEAQ (reference sequence). V was pared by 4 bases and J by 0 bases, with 17 bases between. The CDR3 sequence is 17 residues long. The CDR3 sequence is CASSSHKTRPSTDTQYF. The CDR3 coding sequence is TGTGCCAGCAGCTCCCACAAAACAAGGCCTAGCACAGATACGCAGTATTTT.

The chain has TRBV25-1 and TRBJ1-6, with 7 bases fitting TRBD1. The CDR3 has 15 amino acids. Trimming removed 6 bases from V and 1 base from J; junction bases left unmatched: 3. The germline gives CDR1 MGHDK, CDR2 SYGVNS. The CDR3 loop is CASREGASYNSPLHF. The CDR3 bases are TGTGCCAGCAGGGAGGGGGCATCCTATAATTCACCCCTCCACTTT.

This clonotype was seen repeatedly, ten times or more. The chain links TRBV24-1 to TRBJ2-6; D remains unclear. Trimming removed 5 bases at V and 1 base at J, with 2 bases between. The CDR3 runs to 13 residues. The germline gives CDR1 KGHDR, CDR2 SFDVKD. The CDR3 region is CATSASGANVLTF. CDR3 nucleotide sequence: TGTGCCACCAGTGCTTCTGGGGCCAACGTCCTGACTTTC.

This clonotype was found many times. The rearrangement uses TRBV20-1 and TRBJ1-1; maybe TRBD1 (5 bases). The CDR3 has 15 residues. The V end lost 2 bases, the J end lost 4 bases, and 17 bases lay between the germline ends. The germline gives CDR1 DFQATT, CDR2 SNEGSKA (reference sequence). As DNA, the CDR3 is TGCAGTGCTAGATTGGCTCAGGGAGGGAGCACTGAAGCTTTCTTT. Translating it yields CSARLAQGGSTEAFF.

This clonotype has a count of ten or more. The chain combines TRBV25-1 with TRBJ1-1; TRBD1 matches at 7 bases. This CDR3 comprises 14 residues. CDR1 is MGHDK, CDR2 SYGVNS, per germline. Losses at the gene ends were 4 bases for V and 3 bases for J; bases not matched to a gene: 5. The CDR3 spells CASSGGQTYTEAFF. CDR3 in DNA: TGTGCCAGCAGTGGGGGACAGACCTACACTGAAGCTTTCTTT.